This TCR beta chain was observed in a study of early T cells in non-severe SARS-CoV-2 infection. Study as a whole: Bulk RNA taken from unsorted whole blood was sequenced, leaving chains unpaired.

Unique molecular identifiers were affixed to single, distinct cDNA molecules. TCRdb reprocessed the 5' RACE reads via MiXCR and lists one record per CDR3 protein. The data contain around 29,000 distinct CDR3 sequences, 5% to 6% of them seen just once; the ten biggest clones take up around 4.3%. With respect to this clonotype: Its antigen is as yet unknown.

Study observations and caveats: VDJdb-based annotation leaned toward anti-spike CD8 responses and missed private and CD4 specificities.

The specimen was whole blood. The origin of this receptor is an adult who was a healthcare worker with PCR-confirmed SARS-CoV-2 infection or an uninfected control (not recorded which).

The CDR3 region is CSASVGGHQPQHF. The DNA of the CDR3 is TGCAGTGCTAGCGTGGGGGGGCATCAGCCCCAGCATTTT. This rearrangement joins TRBV20-1 to TRBJ1-5; tentatively, D is TRBD1 (6 bases). The germline V gene encodes CDR1 DFQATT and CDR2 SNEGSKA (reference sequence). The V end was cut by 3 bases, the J end by 5 bases, with 11 bases between. CDR3 length: 13 residues.